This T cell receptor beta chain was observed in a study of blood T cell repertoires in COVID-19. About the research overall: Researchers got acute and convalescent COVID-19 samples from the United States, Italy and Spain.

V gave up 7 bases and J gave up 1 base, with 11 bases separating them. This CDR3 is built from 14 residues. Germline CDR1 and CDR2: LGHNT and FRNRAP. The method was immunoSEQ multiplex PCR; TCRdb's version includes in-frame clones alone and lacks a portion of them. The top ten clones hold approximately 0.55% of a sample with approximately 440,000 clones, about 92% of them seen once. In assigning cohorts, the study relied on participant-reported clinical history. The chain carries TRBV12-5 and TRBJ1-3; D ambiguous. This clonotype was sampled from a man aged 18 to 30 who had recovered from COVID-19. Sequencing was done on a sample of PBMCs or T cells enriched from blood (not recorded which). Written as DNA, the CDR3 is TGTGCTAGTGCCATAATAGAGTCTGGAAACACCATATATTTT. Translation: CASAIIESGNTIYF.